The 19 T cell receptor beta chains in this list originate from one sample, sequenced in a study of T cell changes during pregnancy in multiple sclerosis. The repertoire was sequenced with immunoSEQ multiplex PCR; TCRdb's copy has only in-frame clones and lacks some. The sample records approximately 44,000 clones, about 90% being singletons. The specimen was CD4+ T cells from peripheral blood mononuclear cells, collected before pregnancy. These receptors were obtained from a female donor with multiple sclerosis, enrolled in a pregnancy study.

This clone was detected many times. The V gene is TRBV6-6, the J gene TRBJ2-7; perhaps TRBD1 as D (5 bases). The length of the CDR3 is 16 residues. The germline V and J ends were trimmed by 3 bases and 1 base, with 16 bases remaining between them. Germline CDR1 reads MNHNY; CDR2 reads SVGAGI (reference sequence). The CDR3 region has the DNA TGTGCCAGCAGTTATAAACACGCGGACACTTCCTACGAGCAGTACTTC. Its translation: CASSYKHADTSYEQYF.

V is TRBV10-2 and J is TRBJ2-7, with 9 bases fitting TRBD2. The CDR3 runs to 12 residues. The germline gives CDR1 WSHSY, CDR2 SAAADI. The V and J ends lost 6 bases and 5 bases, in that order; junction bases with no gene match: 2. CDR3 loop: CASRGTSHEQYF. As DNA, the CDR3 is TGCGCCAGCAGGGGGACTAGCCACGAGCAGTACTTC.

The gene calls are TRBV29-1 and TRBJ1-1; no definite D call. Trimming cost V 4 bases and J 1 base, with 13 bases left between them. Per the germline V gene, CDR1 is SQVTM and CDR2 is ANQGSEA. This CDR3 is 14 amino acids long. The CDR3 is CSVGSRGGNTEAFF. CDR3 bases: TGCAGCGTTGGCTCCCGAGGAGGGAACACTGAAGCTTTCTTT. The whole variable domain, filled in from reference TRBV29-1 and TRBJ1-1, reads SAVISQKPSRDICQRGTSLTIQCQVDSQVTMMFWYRQQPGQSLTLIATANQGSEATYESGFVIDKFPISRPNLTFSTLTVSNMSPEDSSIYLCSVGSRGGNTEAFFGQGTRLTVV.

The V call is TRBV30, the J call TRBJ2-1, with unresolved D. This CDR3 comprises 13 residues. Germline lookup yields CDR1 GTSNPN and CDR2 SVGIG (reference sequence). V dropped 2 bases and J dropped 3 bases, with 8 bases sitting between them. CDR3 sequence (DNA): TGTGCCTGGAGTAGCACGTTCTACAATGAGCAGTTCTTC. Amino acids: CAWSSTFYNEQFF.

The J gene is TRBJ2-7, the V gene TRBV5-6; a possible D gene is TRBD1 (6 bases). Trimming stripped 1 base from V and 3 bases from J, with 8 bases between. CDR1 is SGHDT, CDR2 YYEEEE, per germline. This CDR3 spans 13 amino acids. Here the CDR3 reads CASSLMGHYEQYF. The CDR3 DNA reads TGTGCCAGCAGCTTGATGGGACACTACGAGCAGTACTTC.

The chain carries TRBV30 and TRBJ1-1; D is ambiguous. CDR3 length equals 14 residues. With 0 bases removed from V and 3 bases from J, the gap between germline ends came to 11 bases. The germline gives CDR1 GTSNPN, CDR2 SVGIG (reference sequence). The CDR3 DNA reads TGTGCCTGGAGTGTAAGTCGGGTATACACTGAAGCTTTCTTT. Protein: CAWSVSRVYTEAFF.

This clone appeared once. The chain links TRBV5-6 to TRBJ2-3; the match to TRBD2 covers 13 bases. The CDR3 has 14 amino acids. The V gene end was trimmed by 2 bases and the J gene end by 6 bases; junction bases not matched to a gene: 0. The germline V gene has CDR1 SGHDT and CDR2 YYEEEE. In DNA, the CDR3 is TGTGCCAGCAGCTTACTAGCGGGAGGGGATACGCAGTATTTT. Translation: CASSLLAGGDTQYF.

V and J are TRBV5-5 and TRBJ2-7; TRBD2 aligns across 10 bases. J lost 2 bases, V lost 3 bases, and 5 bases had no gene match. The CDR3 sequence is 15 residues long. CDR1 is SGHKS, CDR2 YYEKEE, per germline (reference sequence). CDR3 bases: TGTGCCAGCAGCTACCAGCGGGGGGGCACCTACGAGCAGTACTTC. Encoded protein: CASSYQRGGTYEQYF.

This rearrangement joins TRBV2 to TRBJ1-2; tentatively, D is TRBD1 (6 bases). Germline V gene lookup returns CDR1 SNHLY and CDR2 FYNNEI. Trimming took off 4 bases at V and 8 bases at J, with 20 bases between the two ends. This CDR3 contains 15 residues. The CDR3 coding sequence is TGTGCCAGCAGTGTAGGGAGGGGGGCCCCTTACGGCTACACCTTC. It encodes CASSVGRGAPYGYTF.

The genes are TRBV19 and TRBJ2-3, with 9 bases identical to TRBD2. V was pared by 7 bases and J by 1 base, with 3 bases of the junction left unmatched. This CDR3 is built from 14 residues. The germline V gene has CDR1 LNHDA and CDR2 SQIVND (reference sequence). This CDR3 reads CASTERGGTDTQYF. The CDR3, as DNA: TGTGCCAGTACCGAGCGGGGGGGCACAGATACGCAGTATTTT.

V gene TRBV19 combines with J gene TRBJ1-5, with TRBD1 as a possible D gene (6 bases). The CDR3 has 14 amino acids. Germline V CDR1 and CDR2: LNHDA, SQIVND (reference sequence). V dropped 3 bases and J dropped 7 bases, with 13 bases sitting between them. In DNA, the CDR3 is TGTGCCAGTAGTATCCGGACAGCTCGACAGCCCCAGCATTTT. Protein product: CASSIRTARQPQHF. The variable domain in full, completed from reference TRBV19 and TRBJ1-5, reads DGGITQSPKYLFRKEGQNVTLSCEQNLNHDAMYWYRQDPGQGLRLIYYSQIVNDFQKGDIAEGYSVSREKKESFPLTVTSAQKNPTAFYLCASSIRTARQPQHFGDGTRLSIL.

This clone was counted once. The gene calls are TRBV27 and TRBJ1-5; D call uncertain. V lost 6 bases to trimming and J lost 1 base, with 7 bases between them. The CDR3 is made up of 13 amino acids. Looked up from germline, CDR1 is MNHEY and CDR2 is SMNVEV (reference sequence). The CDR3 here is CASSGWSNQPQHF. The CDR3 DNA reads TGTGCCAGCAGCGGGTGGAGCAATCAGCCCCAGCATTTT.

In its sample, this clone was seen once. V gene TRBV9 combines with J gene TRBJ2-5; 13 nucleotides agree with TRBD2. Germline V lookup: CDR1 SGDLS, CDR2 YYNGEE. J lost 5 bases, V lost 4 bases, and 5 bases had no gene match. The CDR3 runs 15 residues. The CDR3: CASSSGTSGVETQYF. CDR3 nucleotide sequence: TGTGCCAGCAGCTCAGGGACTAGCGGGGTGGAGACCCAGTACTTC.

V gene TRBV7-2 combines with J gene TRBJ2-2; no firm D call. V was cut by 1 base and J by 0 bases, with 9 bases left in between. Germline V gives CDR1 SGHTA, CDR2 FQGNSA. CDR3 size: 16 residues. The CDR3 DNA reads TGTGCCAGCAGCTTAGGGGCACGGTCGAACACCGGGGAGCTGTTTTTT. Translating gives CASSLGARSNTGELFF. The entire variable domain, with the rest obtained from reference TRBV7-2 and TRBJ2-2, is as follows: GAGVSQSPSNKVTEKGKDVELRCDPISGHTALYWYRQSLGQGLEFLIYFQGNSAPDKSGLPSDRFSAERTGGSVSTLTIQRTQQEDSAVYLCASSLGARSNTGELFFGEGSRLTVL.

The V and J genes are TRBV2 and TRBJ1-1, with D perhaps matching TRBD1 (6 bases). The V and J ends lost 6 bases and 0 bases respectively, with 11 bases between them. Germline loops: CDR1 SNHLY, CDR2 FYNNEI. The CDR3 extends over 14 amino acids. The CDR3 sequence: CASRGRDMNTEAFF. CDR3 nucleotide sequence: TGTGCCAGCAGAGGCAGGGACATGAACACTGAAGCTTTCTTT. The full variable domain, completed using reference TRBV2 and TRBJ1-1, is EPEVTQTPSHQVTQMGQEVILRCVPISNHLYFYWYRQILGQKVEFLVSFYNNEISEKSEIFDDQFSVERPDGSNFTLKIRSTKLEDSAMYFCASRGRDMNTEAFFGQGTRLTVV.

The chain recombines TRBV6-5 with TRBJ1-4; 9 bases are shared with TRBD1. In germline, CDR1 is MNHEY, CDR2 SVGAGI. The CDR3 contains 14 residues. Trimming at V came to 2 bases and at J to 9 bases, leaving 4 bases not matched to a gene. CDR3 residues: CASSYGTGSQKLFF. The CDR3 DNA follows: TGTGCCAGCAGTTACGGGACAGGGAGCCAAAAACTGTTTTTT.

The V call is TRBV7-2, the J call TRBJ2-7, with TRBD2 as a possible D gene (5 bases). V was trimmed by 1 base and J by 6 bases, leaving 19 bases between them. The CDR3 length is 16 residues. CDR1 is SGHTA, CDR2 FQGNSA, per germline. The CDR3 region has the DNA TGTGCCAGCAGCTTAGTACGTCCGGGGAGCGTGGGCGAGCAGTACTTC. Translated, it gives CASSLVRPGSVGEQYF.

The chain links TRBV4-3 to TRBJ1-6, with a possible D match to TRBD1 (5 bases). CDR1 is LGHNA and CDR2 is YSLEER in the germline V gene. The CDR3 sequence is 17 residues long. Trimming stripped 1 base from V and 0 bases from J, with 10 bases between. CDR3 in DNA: TGCGCCAGCAGCCAAGTTAGGGGAGGCTCCTATAATTCACCCCTCCACTTT. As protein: CASSQVRGGSYNSPLHF.

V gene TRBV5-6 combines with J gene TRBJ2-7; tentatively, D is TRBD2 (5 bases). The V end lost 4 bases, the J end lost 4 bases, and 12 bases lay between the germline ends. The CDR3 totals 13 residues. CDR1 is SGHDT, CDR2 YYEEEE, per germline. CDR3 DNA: TGTGCCAGCAGCCGGACGGGAAGATACGAGCAGTACTTC. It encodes CASSRTGRYEQYF. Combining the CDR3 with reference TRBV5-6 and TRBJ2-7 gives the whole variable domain DAGVTQSPTHLIKTRGQQVTLRCSPKSGHDTVSWYQQALGQGPQFIFQYYEEEERQRGNFPDRFSGHQFPNYSSELNVNALLLGDSALYLCASSRTGRYEQYFGPGTRLTVT.